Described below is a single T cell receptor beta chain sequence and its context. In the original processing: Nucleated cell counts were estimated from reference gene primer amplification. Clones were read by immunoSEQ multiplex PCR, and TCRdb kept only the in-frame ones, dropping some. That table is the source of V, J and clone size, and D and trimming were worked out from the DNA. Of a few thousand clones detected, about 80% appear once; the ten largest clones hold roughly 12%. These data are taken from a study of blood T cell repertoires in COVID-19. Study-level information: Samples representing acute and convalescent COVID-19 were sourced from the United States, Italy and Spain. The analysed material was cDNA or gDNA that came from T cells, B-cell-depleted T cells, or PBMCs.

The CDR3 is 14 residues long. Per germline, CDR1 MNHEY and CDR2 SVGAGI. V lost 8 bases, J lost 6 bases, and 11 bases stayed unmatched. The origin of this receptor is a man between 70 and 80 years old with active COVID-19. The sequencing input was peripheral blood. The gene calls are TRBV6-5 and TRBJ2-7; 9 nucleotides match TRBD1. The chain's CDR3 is CASSRDRVPFEQYF. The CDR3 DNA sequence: TGTGCCAGCTCAAGGGACAGGGTCCCGTTCGAGCAGTACTTC.